These T cell receptor beta chains were read from a single sample in a study of cytomegalovirus exposure and HLA in healthy donors. Here immunoSEQ multiplex PCR was the method, and the copy in TCRdb shows in-frame clones only, minus some. The sample consists of about 98,000 clones, roughly 85% of them appearing once. The sample taken for sequencing was PBMCs. The source of these receptors is a woman aged 25 to 39 in good health and CMV-seronegative. Both conserved end residues are part of each CDR3. D genes are given only for firm matches.

TRBV18 TRBD1 CASSPESGTGGNSPLHF
TRBV6-5 - CASQGMDYEQYF
TRBV2 - CASRSDRNTEAFF
TRBV7-9 TRBD2 CASSSSASGGWETQYF
TRBV4-1 - CASGRPYEKLFF
TRBV5-1 - CASSFEGTYGYTF
TRBV18 - CASSTRGRSTDTQYF
TRBV2 - CASSEFGDTQYF
TRBV29-1 TRBD1 CSVARDRVGAGANVLTF
TRBV5-1 - CASSGPEATDTQYF
TRBV2 - CASSEAPGWAKNIQYF
TRBV4-3 - CASSQESGGLYEQYF
TRBV7-3 TRBD2 CASSLMAGGTDTQYF
TRBV7-7 TRBD1 CASSLGTGGAETQYF
TRBV18 TRBD1 CASSSGTGSYEQYF
TRBV6-1 TRBD1 CASRELGTGVSNQPQHF
TRBV5-1 TRBD1 CASSPYRGDTEAFF
TRBV7-6 TRBD1 CASSLGTGGRGNQPQHF
TRBV21-1 - CASSNYELAGIAPEQYF
TRBV29-1 TRBD2 CSVVPAGGRINEQFF
TRBV18 TRBD1 CASSRGTGRVNTEAFF
TRBV18 - CASSLDRTTEAFF
TRBV27 - CASRGPGLGVNQPQHF
TRBV7-8 TRBD1 CASSLGAPTGVYTEAFF
TRBV6-5 - CASSYSTGSGQFF
TRBV2 - CATLPGHSDEQYF
TRBV9 - CASTGGVNTGELFF
TRBV10-2 TRBD1 CASSWTGPTAGISYEQYF
TRBV6-1 - CASSEVSQPVNSPLHF